These 19 T cell receptor beta chains were sequenced from one sample in a study of human thymus T cells. TCRdb keeps only in-frame clones here, not all; method: immunoSEQ multiplex PCR. The data hold 55,000 to 85,000 clones, with 95% observed a single time. Corrective heart surgery yielded the resections from which the thymus tissue came. Material: thymus tissue. The source of these receptors is a girl under three years old with a congenital heart defect but otherwise immunologically healthy.

The V call is TRBV9, the J call TRBJ2-7, with a tentative D call TRBD1 (5 bases). V lost 0 bases and J 2 bases, leaving 12 bases between the germline ends. This CDR3 region has 15 residues. Per germline, CDR1 SGDLS and CDR2 YYNGEE. The CDR3 DNA follows: TGTGCCAGCAGCGTAGGTGGGGCGGCGACCTACGAGCAGTACTTC. This sequence encodes CASSVGGAATYEQYF.

The chain couples TRBV27 to TRBJ1-2; 9 nucleotides line up with TRBD1. The CDR3 contains 15 residues. V gave up 10 bases and J gave up 0 bases; unmatched junction bases: 9. Germline V CDR1 and CDR2: MNHEY, SMNVEV (reference sequence). This CDR3 is CATYDRDRANYGYTF. CDR3 bases: TGTGCCACCTACGACCGGGACAGGGCTAACTATGGCTACACCTTC.

The chain has TRBV19 and TRBJ2-1; 15 bases match TRBD2. This CDR3 contains 18 residues. Germline trimming cut 2 bases from V and 9 bases from J; bases unmatched to any gene: 11. Germline V CDR1 and CDR2: LNHDA, SQIVND (reference sequence). CDR3 sequence reads: CASSITRPGLAGGVEQFF. The CDR3 coding sequence is TGTGCCAGTAGTATAACCCGCCCGGGACTAGCGGGAGGAGTTGAGCAGTTCTTC.

This clone was counted a few times. V usage is TRBV5-6 and J usage is TRBJ1-1; D remains ambiguous. Trimming shortened V by 4 bases and J by 0 bases, and 7 bases separated the two germline ends. The CDR3 has 13 residues. CDR1 and CDR2 from the germline V gene are SGHDT and YYEEEE. The CDR3 DNA is TGTGCCAGCAGCCGGACCATGAACACTGAAGCTTTCTTT. It codes for CASSRTMNTEAFF.

The chain is built from TRBV7-9 and TRBJ1-2, with D tentatively TRBD1 (5 bases). Between the trimmed V and J ends, which lost 3 bases and 6 bases, there was a span of 8 bases. This CDR3 is 12 amino acids long. The germline gives CDR1 SEHNR, CDR2 FQNEAQ (reference sequence). The CDR3 DNA sequence: TGTGCCAGCAGCTTCGAGGGGCATGGCTACACCTTC. Amino acids: CASSFEGHGYTF.

Here the CDR3 reads CAISHPSSYNEQFF. CDR3 DNA sequence: TGTGCCATCAGCCACCCGAGCTCCTACAATGAGCAGTTCTTC. The V gene is TRBV10-3, the J gene TRBJ2-1; D not certain. Germline V gene data show CDR1 as ENHRY and CDR2 as SYGVKD. CDR3 length equals 14 residues. Trimming removed 6 bases at V and 0 bases at J, with 9 bases between.

The V and J genes are TRBV4-1 and TRBJ1-2; 10 nucleotides line up with TRBD1. Unmatched junction bases numbered 18, after V lost 0 bases and J lost 5 bases. Germline V lookup: CDR1 MGHRA, CDR2 YSYEKL. The CDR3 has 20 amino acids. This chain's CDR3 is CASSQDDGDRGVRERYGYTF. The CDR3 nucleotides read TGCGCCAGCAGCCAAGATGACGGGGACAGGGGAGTTCGCGAGAGGTATGGCTACACCTTC.

The chain uses TRBV28 and TRBJ2-6; D is undetermined. The germline V gene has CDR1 MDHEN and CDR2 SYDVKM. The CDR3 consists of 14 residues. Trimming cost V 6 bases and J 5 bases, with 11 bases left between them. As DNA, the CDR3 is TGTGCCAGCAGCCCTCCGTTTTGGGCCAACGTCCTGACTTTC. It codes for CASSPPFWANVLTF.

The chain combines TRBV12-5 with TRBJ2-2; no definite D call. CDR1 and CDR2 from the germline V gene are LGHNT and FRNRAP. V gave up 1 base and J gave up 6 bases, with 6 bases separating them. This CDR3 has 13 residues. The CDR3 loop is CASGLAPPGELFF. CDR3 bases: TGTGCTAGTGGTTTGGCCCCCCCCGGGGAGCTGTTTTTT.

This chain joins TRBV25-1 and TRBJ1-1; D is ambiguous. The germline V gene has CDR1 MGHDK and CDR2 SYGVNS. V was pared by 1 base and J by 1 base, with 10 bases between. This CDR3 contains 15 residues. The DNA of the CDR3 is TGTGCCAGCAGTGAATCAAGGTCAGGGAACACTGAAGCTTTCTTT. Its protein product is CASSESRSGNTEAFF.

The rearrangement links TRBV4-1 to TRBJ1-2; D is unclear. Germline loops: CDR1 MGHRA, CDR2 YSYEKL. The CDR3 is made up of 13 amino acids. V lost 4 bases and J 9 bases, leaving 15 bases between the germline ends. As DNA, the CDR3 is TGCGCCAGCAGCCCCGGGCCCGAAGGGTGCTACACCTTC. Its protein is CASSPGPEGCYTF.

The chain carries TRBV18 and TRBJ2-2; TRBD2 matches 13 bases. Per the germline V gene, CDR1 is KGHSH and CDR2 is LQKENI. The CDR3 covers 17 residues. The V gene end was trimmed by 0 bases and the J gene end by 6 bases; junction bases not matched to a gene: 4. The CDR3 here is CASSPPLLAGGPGELFF. CDR3 coding DNA: TGTGCCAGCTCACCACCGTTACTAGCGGGAGGGCCCGGGGAGCTGTTTTTT. The full variable domain, completed using reference TRBV18 and TRBJ2-2, is NAGVMQNPRHLVRRRGQEARLRCSPMKGHSHVYWYRQLPEEGLKFMVYLQKENIIDESGMPKERFSAEFPKEGPSILRIQQVVRGDSAAYFCASSPPLLAGGPGELFFGEGSRLTVL.

The rearrangement uses TRBV14 and TRBJ2-1; 10 bases align to TRBD2. Trimming removed 0 bases from V and 6 bases from J; junction bases left unmatched: 8. In germline, CDR1 is SGHDN, CDR2 FVKESK. This CDR3 has 17 amino acids. The CDR3 DNA reads TGTGCCAGCAGCCAAGACCCTCTAGCGGGAGACTTCAATGAGCAGTTCTTC. Its translation: CASSQDPLAGDFNEQFF.

The V call is TRBV11-2, the J call TRBJ2-7; TRBD2 agrees at 13 bases. J lost 4 bases, V lost 4 bases, and 4 bases had no gene match. CDR3 size: 15 residues. In germline, CDR1 is SGHAT, CDR2 FQNNGV. CDR3 in DNA: TGTGCCAGCAGCTGGAAGGGACTAGCGGGATACGAGCAGTACTTC. Its protein product is CASSWKGLAGYEQYF.

The chain has TRBV19 and TRBJ1-2; D unresolved. Germline CDR1 LNHDA, CDR2 SQIVND (reference sequence). This CDR3 has 14 amino acids. Trimming shortened V by 1 base and J by 4 bases, and 10 bases separated the two germline ends. The CDR3 DNA reads as TGTGCCAGTAGTATAGTTGGGGAGGTCTATGGCTACACCTTC. This sequence encodes CASSIVGEVYGYTF.

The chain carries TRBV5-1 and TRBJ2-2; D may be TRBD2 (5 bases). CDR1 is SGHRS and CDR2 is YFSETQ in the germline V gene. Trimming cost V 6 bases and J 7 bases, with 16 bases left between them. The CDR3 has 14 amino acids. The CDR3 DNA sequence: TGCGCCAGCATGGGTCCTCCTGGAGGCGGGGAGCTGTTTTTT. Amino acids: CASMGPPGGGELFF.

V is TRBV5-8 and J is TRBJ1-5, with D perhaps TRBD1 (6 bases). The V and J ends lost 4 bases and 5 bases respectively, with 13 bases between them. The CDR3 has 14 residues. The germline V gene has CDR1 SGHTS and CDR2 YDEGEE. The CDR3 sequence: CASSQGTLDQPQHF. The CDR3 DNA sequence: TGTGCCAGCAGCCAAGGGACACTTGATCAGCCCCAGCATTTT.

The chain recombines TRBV5-1 with TRBJ2-1, with 8 bases identical to TRBD2. There are 20 residues in the CDR3. Germline CDR1 SGHRS, CDR2 YFSETQ. The junction had 14 bases not matched to a gene; V was cut back by 0 bases and J by 0 bases. CDR3 in DNA: TGCGCCAGCAGCTTGGCCGTGGCGGGAGGCCTAGGAAGCTCCTACAATGAGCAGTTCTTC. As protein: CASSLAVAGGLGSSYNEQFF. The variable domain in full, with the rest retrieved from reference TRBV5-1 and TRBJ2-1, is KAGVTQTPRYLIKTRGQQVTLSCSPISGHRSVSWYQQTPGQGLQFLFEYFSETQRNKGNFPGRFSGRQFSNSRSEMNVSTLELGDSALYLCASSLAVAGGLGSSYNEQFFGPGTRLTVL.

This chain connects TRBV15 to TRBJ2-1; TRBD2 aligns across 8 bases. The CDR3 sequence is 15 residues long. Germline V lookup: CDR1 LNHNV, CDR2 YYDKDF (reference sequence). V trimming: 1 base; J trimming: 7 bases; junction bases outside the gene matches: 6. The CDR3 coding sequence is TGTGCCACCAGCAGAGGGCTGAGCGGGAGAAATGAGCAGTTCTTC. Translating it yields CATSRGLSGRNEQFF.